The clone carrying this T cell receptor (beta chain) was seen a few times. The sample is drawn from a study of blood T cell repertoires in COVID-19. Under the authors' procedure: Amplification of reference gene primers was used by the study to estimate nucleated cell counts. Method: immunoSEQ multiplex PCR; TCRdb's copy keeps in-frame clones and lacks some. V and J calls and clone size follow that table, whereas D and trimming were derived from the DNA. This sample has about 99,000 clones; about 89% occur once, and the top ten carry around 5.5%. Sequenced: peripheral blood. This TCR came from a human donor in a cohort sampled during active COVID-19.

The chain's CDR3 is CASRNAPVQPQHF. In DNA form, the CDR3 reads TGTGCCAGTAGAAACGCCCCGGTTCAGCCCCAGCATTTT. The J gene is TRBJ1-5, the V gene TRBV19; D unclear. Germline assignment: CDR1 LNHDA and CDR2 SQIVND (reference sequence). The CDR3 runs 13 residues. V was shortened by 6 bases and J by 6 bases, with 12 bases between the two germline ends.